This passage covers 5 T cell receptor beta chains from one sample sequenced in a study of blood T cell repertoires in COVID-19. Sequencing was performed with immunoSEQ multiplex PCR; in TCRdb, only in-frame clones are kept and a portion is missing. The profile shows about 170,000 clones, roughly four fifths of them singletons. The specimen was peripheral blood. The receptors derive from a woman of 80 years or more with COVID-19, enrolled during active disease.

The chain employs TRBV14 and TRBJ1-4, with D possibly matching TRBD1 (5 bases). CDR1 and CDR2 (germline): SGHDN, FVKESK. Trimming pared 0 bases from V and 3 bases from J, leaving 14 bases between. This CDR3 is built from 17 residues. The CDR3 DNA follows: TGTGCCAGCAGCCAAGATTGGGGGGTCGGTTCTAATGAAAAACTGTTTTTT. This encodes CASSQDWGVGSNEKLFF.

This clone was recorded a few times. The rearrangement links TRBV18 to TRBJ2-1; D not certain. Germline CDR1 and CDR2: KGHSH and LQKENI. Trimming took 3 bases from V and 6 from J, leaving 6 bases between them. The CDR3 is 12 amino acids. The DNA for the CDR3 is TGTGCCAGCTCACCCACCGGCAATGAGCAGTTCTTC. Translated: CASSPTGNEQFF.

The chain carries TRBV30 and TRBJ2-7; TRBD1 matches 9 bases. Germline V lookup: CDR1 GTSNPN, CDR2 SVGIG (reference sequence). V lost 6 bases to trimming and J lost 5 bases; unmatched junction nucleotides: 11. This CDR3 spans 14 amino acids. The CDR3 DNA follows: TGTGCCTGCCGACCGGGACAGGGAATGGACGAGCAGTACTTC. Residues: CACRPGQGMDEQYF. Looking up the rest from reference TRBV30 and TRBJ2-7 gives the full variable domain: SQTIHQWPATLVQPVGSPLSLECTVEGTSNPNLYWYRQAAGRGLQLLFYSVGIGQISSEVPQNLSASRPQDRQFILSSKKLLLSDSGFYLCACRPGQGMDEQYFGPGTRLTVT.

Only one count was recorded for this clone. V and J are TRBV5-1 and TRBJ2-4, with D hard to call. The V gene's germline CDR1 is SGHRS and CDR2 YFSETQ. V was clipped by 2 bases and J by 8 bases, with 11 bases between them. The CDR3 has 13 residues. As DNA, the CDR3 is TGCGCCAGCAGCTTTGGGCGCCGTGACATTCAGTACTTC. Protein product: CASSFGRRDIQYF.

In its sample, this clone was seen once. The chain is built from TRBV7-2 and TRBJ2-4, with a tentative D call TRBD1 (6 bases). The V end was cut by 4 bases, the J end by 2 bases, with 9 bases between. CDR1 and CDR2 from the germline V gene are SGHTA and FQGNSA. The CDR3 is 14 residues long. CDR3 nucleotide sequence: TGTGCCAGCAGCTCCGGACAGACCAAAAACATTCAGTACTTC. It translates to CASSSGQTKNIQYF. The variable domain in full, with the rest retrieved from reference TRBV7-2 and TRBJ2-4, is GAGVSQSPSNKVTEKGKDVELRCDPISGHTALYWYRQSLGQGLEFLIYFQGNSAPDKSGLPSDRFSAERTGGSVSTLTIQRTQQEDSAVYLCASSSGQTKNIQYFGAGTRLSVL.